A single T cell receptor beta chain is shown here with its context. This specimen comes from a study of T cells after posttransplantation cyclophosphamide. The V and J ends lost 6 bases and 10 bases respectively, with 17 bases between them. CDR1 is MDHEN, CDR2 SYDVKM, per germline. The CDR3 runs to 13 residues. Measured with immunoSEQ multiplex PCR; TCRdb has only the in-frame clones, and not every one. Of roughly 9,200 clones listed, 89% are singletons. The receptor's source is a woman aged 55-70 years in good health, CMV-negative, and a related stem cell transplant donor. Sequencing was carried out using memory CD4+ T cells sorted from PBMCs. V usage is TRBV28 and J usage is TRBJ2-3; D may be TRBD2 (7 bases). The CDR3: CASRGGREGPQYF. CDR3 DNA: TGTGCCAGCAGGGGGGGGCGTGAAGGTCCGCAGTATTTT.